One and the same sample provided the 23 T cell receptor beta chains below, sequenced in a study of blood T cell repertoires in COVID-19. Sequenced by immunoSEQ multiplex PCR; TCRdb stores in-frame clones only, minus some. Of roughly 260,000 clones listed, roughly nine tenths are singletons. The material sequenced was peripheral blood. Receptor source: a man between 35 and 55 years old who had recovered from COVID-19.

This chain uses TRBV5-4 with TRBJ2-1; 8 bases match TRBD1. CDR3 length: 18 amino acids. Trimming removed 5 bases from V and 1 base from J; junction bases left unmatched: 14. CDR1 SGHNT and CDR2 YYREEE come from the germline V gene (reference sequence). CDR3 region: CASRPGGAQLISYNEQFF. In DNA form, the CDR3 reads TGTGCCAGCAGGCCAGGGGGCGCCCAACTCATATCCTACAATGAGCAGTTCTTC.

The chain has TRBV7-8 and TRBJ1-5; no reliable D call. Looked up from germline, CDR1 is SGHVS and CDR2 is FQNEAQ. The CDR3 is 14 amino acids. Trimming pared 1 base from V and 1 base from J, leaving 5 bases between. In DNA form, the CDR3 reads TGTGCCAGCAGCTTAGGTATGAGCAATCAGCCCCAGCATTTT. Its protein product is CASSLGMSNQPQHF.

The rearrangement uses TRBV29-1 and TRBJ1-1, with D unclear. V dropped 8 bases and J dropped 0 bases, with 19 bases sitting between them. CDR1 and CDR2 from the germline V gene are SQVTM and ANQGSEA. CDR3 size: 15 residues. CDR3 coding DNA: TGCAGCACCCCTCGGAGGGATGCCATGAACACTGAAGCTTTCTTT. It encodes CSTPRRDAMNTEAFF.

The rearrangement links TRBV6-4 to TRBJ1-5, with 10 bases fitting TRBD1. The CDR3 has 19 amino acids. CDR1 is MRHNA and CDR2 is SNTAGT in the germline V gene. The V and J ends lost 4 bases and 0 bases, in that order; junction bases with no gene match: 12. CDR3 amino acids: CASSAYRDRGRLSNQPQHF. Here the CDR3 DNA reads TGTGCCAGCAGTGCGTACCGGGACAGGGGACGGCTTAGCAATCAGCCCCAGCATTTT.

With regard to this clone: The DNA is left out, because the CDR3 cannot be placed on it with certainty; the CDR3 is given as TCRdb lists it. The chain couples TRBV21-1 to TRBJ2-7; the DNA was not used to check the table's D call, TRBD1. TRBV21-1 is designated a pseudogene. The CDR3 adds up to 17 amino acids, both ends counted. This CDR3 is CASSKAVGTGSCYEQYF.

This rearrangement joins TRBV7-2 to TRBJ1-5; perhaps TRBD1 as D (5 bases). Looked up from germline, CDR1 is SGHTA and CDR2 is FQGNSA. CDR3 length: 16 amino acids. Trimming pared 0 bases from V and 4 bases from J, leaving 13 bases between. The CDR3 spells CASSLAARALNQPQHF. The DNA of the CDR3 is TGTGCCAGCAGCTTAGCGGCCAGGGCCCTTAATCAGCCCCAGCATTTT.

The gene calls are TRBV15 and TRBJ2-3, with 9 bases fitting TRBD2. The CDR3 contains 16 residues. Germline V gene lookup returns CDR1 LNHNV and CDR2 YYDKDF (reference sequence). V was clipped by 1 base and J by 5 bases; unmatched bases: 7. The CDR3 bases are TGTGCCACCAGCAGAGGCGGCGGGGGGGCCGTAGATACGCAGTATTTT. Amino acid sequence: CATSRGGGGAVDTQYF.

This chain uses TRBV6-6 with TRBJ2-2; 13 bases agree with TRBD2. Germline V gene lookup returns CDR1 MNHNY and CDR2 SVGAGI (reference sequence). The V and J ends lost 4 bases and 6 bases, in that order; junction bases with no gene match: 2. The CDR3 is 15 amino acids. This CDR3 is CASSSTSGRAGELFF. CDR3 in DNA: TGTGCCAGCAGTTCAACTAGCGGGAGGGCCGGGGAGCTGTTTTTT.

In the case of this clone: Different DNA sequences within this sample yield the same CDR3. The rearrangement uses TRBV3-1 (or the pseudogene TRBV3-2) and TRBJ2-5; no definite D call. Deletions cut 0 bases from V and 4 bases from J, with 9 bases between. Germline V gene sequence: CDR1 LGHDT, CDR2 YNNKEL (reference sequence). The CDR3 totals 14 residues. The CDR3 DNA reads TGTGCCAGCAGCCAAGATCTAACGGGAGAGACCCAGTACTTC. Protein sequence: CASSQDLTGETQYF.

V is TRBV11-3 and J is TRBJ2-7, with 10 bases identical to TRBD2. The ends lost 4 bases at V and 0 bases at J; junction bases unmatched: 12. Germline V CDR1 and CDR2: SGHNT, YENEEA. The CDR3 contains 18 residues. As DNA, the CDR3 is TGTGCCAGCAGCTGTCGTGCTAGCGGGAGACACCCCTCCTACGAGCAGTACTTC. This codes for CASSCRASGRHPSYEQYF.

V gene TRBV2 combines with J gene TRBJ2-1, with TRBD2 matching 12 bases. Germline V gene lookup returns CDR1 SNHLY and CDR2 FYNNEI. Trimming cost V 7 bases and J 3 bases; bases outside gene matches: 4. The CDR3 has 15 residues. The CDR3 sequence is CASTPLAGGYNEQFF. CDR3 nucleotides: TGTGCCAGCACCCCACTAGCGGGAGGCTACAATGAGCAGTTCTTC. Full variable domain (remainder filled in from reference TRBV2 and TRBJ2-1): EPEVTQTPSHQVTQMGQEVILRCVPISNHLYFYWYRQILGQKVEFLVSFYNNEISEKSEIFDDQFSVERPDGSNFTLKIRSTKLEDSAMYFCASTPLAGGYNEQFFGPGTRLTVL.

The chain has TRBV2 and TRBJ2-1, with TRBD2 matching 12 bases. The V and J ends lost 6 bases and 2 bases, in that order; junction bases with no gene match: 5. CDR3 length: 16 residues. Germline-derived CDR1 and CDR2 are SNHLY and FYNNEI. DNA for the CDR3: TGTGCCAGCAGACCTTCTAGCGGGAGGGCCTACAATGAGCAGTTCTTC. It encodes CASRPSSGRAYNEQFF.

V gene TRBV6-2 or TRBV6-3 combines with J gene TRBJ1-1, with 9 bases identical to TRBD1. This CDR3 is built from 16 residues. Trimming removed 5 bases from V and 1 base from J; junction bases left unmatched: 8. From germline, CDR1 is MNHEY and CDR2 SVGEGT. As DNA, the CDR3 is TGTGCCAGCAGTCTCCGGGACAGGGAGCCGAACACTGAAGCTTTCTTT. Amino acids: CASSLRDREPNTEAFF.

The chain is built from TRBV27 and TRBJ1-2; weak D call: TRBD1 (6 bases). Trimming left V 6 bases short and J 3 bases short, with 14 bases between. The germline gives CDR1 MNHEY, CDR2 SMNVEV (reference sequence). This CDR3 comprises 14 residues. The CDR3 nucleotides are TGTGCCAGCAGAGGGGACGACAGGCACTATGGCTACACCTTC. It encodes CASRGDDRHYGYTF.

The chain couples TRBV18 to TRBJ2-1; D perhaps matches TRBD1 (5 bases). V shed 0 bases and J shed 7 bases, with 16 bases lying between them. In germline, CDR1 is KGHSH, CDR2 LQKENI. This CDR3 contains 16 residues. This CDR3 is CASSPPVPRDWNEQFF. CDR3 DNA sequence: TGTGCCAGCTCACCACCGGTCCCCAGGGATTGGAATGAGCAGTTCTTC.

This chain uses TRBV3-1 (or the pseudogene TRBV3-2) with TRBJ1-6; 11 bases match TRBD1. With 6 bases clipped from V and 8 bases from J, the junction kept 6 bases outside the gene matches. The CDR3 is 15 residues long. The germline CDR1 and CDR2 sequences are LGHDT and YNNKEL (reference sequence). CDR3 DNA: TGTGCCAGCAGTCCAACGGGACAGGGGGATTCACCCCTCCACTTT. The encoded protein is CASSPTGQGDSPLHF.

The chain recombines TRBV27 with TRBJ1-1; the D gene is possibly TRBD1 (6 bases). Germline CDR1 is MNHEY and CDR2 is SMNVEV (reference sequence). The germline V and J ends were trimmed by 1 base and 1 base, with 13 bases remaining between them. This CDR3 is 16 amino acids long. The CDR3 bases are TGTGCCAGCAGTTTATATAAGGCCAGGGGGAACACTGAAGCTTTCTTT. Its translation: CASSLYKARGNTEAFF.

The V call is TRBV27, the J call TRBJ1-2; 8 bases match TRBD1. CDR1 is MNHEY, CDR2 SMNVEV, per germline (reference sequence). This CDR3 region has 14 residues. With 4 bases clipped from V and 4 bases from J, the junction kept 5 bases outside the gene matches. Here the CDR3 reads CASSWTGLGYGYTF. CDR3 DNA: TGTGCCAGCAGTTGGACAGGGTTGGGCTATGGCTACACCTTC.

The genes are TRBV18 and TRBJ2-7; D is possibly TRBD1 (5 bases). This CDR3 spans 14 amino acids. Germline V gene sequence: CDR1 KGHSH, CDR2 LQKENI. Between the trimmed V and J ends, which lost 4 bases and 6 bases, there was a span of 16 bases. The CDR3 nucleotides read TGTGCCAGCTCACTAAAGAGGAGCCAGGGCGAGCAGTACTTC. It codes for CASSLKRSQGEQYF. Full variable domain (rest looked up from reference TRBV18 and TRBJ2-7): NAGVMQNPRHLVRRRGQEARLRCSPMKGHSHVYWYRQLPEEGLKFMVYLQKENIIDESGMPKERFSAEFPKEGPSILRIQQVVRGDSAAYFCASSLKRSQGEQYFGPGTRLTVT.

This clone was detected only a few times. This sequence joins TRBV5-4 and TRBJ2-2; 7 bases line up with TRBD1. CDR1 is SGHNT, CDR2 YYREEE, per germline (reference sequence). Trimming at V came to 1 base and at J to 4 bases, leaving 10 bases not matched to a gene. This CDR3 is built from 17 residues. The DNA of the CDR3 is TGTGCCAGCAGCTTGTTGTTCGGGACAGCCCTCACCGGGGAGCTGTTTTTT. It translates to CASSLLFGTALTGELFF.

This rearrangement joins TRBV3-1 (or the pseudogene TRBV3-2) to TRBJ2-2, with D hard to call. Trimming cost V 4 bases and J 7 bases, with 13 bases left between them. Germline loops: CDR1 LGHDT, CDR2 YNNKEL (reference sequence). CDR3 length equals 14 residues. CDR3 DNA sequence: TGTGCCAGCAGCCTACCCGGGTATGGCGGGGAGCTGTTTTTT. This encodes CASSLPGYGGELFF.

J is TRBJ2-7 and V is TRBV5-1, with TRBD2 matching over 9 bases. The CDR3 sequence is 15 residues long. CDR1 and CDR2 (germline): SGHRS, YFSETQ. The trim removed 8 bases at V and 2 bases at J, leaving 11 bases unmatched. In DNA form, the CDR3 reads TGCGCCAGTAAAACCGGGACTAGCACTCCCTACGAGCAGTACTTC. This codes for CASKTGTSTPYEQYF.

This clone was observed a handful of times. The chain is built from TRBV6-5 and TRBJ1-5; D possibly corresponds to TRBD1 (6 bases). Germline values: CDR1 MNHEY, CDR2 SVGAGI. V gave up 5 bases and J gave up 6 bases, with 14 bases separating them. CDR3 size: 14 residues. DNA of the CDR3: TGTGCCAGCAGTAAGCAGGGGAGTGCTCAGCCCCAGCATTTT. Translation gives CASSKQGSAQPQHF.